The 27 T cell receptor beta chains presented below share a single source sample, sequenced in a study of shared clonotypes between healthy human individuals. This table comes from immunoSEQ multiplex PCR, and its TCRdb copy is limited to in-frame clones, with some not included. The sample includes about 1 million clones, approximately 70% of them seen just once. Material: memory CD4+ T cells sorted from blood. Sample subset: CD45RA-negative fraction. Receptors originate from a man between 18 and 29 years old in good health.

The rearrangement joins TRBV7-2 to TRBJ2-1; 8 bases match TRBD2. Germline V gene lookup returns CDR1 SGHTA and CDR2 FQGNSA. Trimming removed 5 bases from V and 2 bases from J; junction bases left unmatched: 11. The CDR3 is made up of 17 amino acids. The CDR3 here is CASSPRGAGGAYNEQFF. The CDR3 DNA is TGTGCCAGCAGCCCCCGGGGGGCCGGGGGGGCCTACAATGAGCAGTTCTTC.

This chain uses TRBV10-3 with TRBJ2-2; 11 bases map to TRBD1. CDR3 length equals 17 residues. In germline, CDR1 is ENHRY, CDR2 SYGVKD. V trimming: 11 bases; J trimming: 0 bases; junction bases outside the gene matches: 11. The CDR3 reads CAVAGTGGRSNTGELFF. CDR3 DNA: TGTGCCGTCGCCGGGACAGGGGGGCGATCGAACACCGGGGAGCTGTTTTTT.

This sequence joins TRBV28 and TRBJ2-3; D uncertain. Deletions cut 6 bases from V and 5 bases from J, with 24 bases between. The CDR3 sequence is 17 residues long. Germline V gives CDR1 MDHEN, CDR2 SYDVKM. CDR3 residues: CASSPNILGEHEDTQYF. CDR3 DNA: TGTGCCAGCAGCCCTAATATCCTAGGCGAGCATGAAGATACGCAGTATTTT.

Details on this clone: A far larger clone lies a single base away; this is likely a read error. The CDR3 sequence is CATQTGTVTNSPLYF. The DNA of the CDR3 is TGTGCCACCCAAACAGGGACAGTGACTAATTCACCCCTCTACTTT. The chain is built from TRBV27 and TRBJ1-6; 7 bases are a match to TRBD1. Germline V gene lookup returns CDR1 MNHEY and CDR2 SMNVEV (reference sequence). This CDR3 has 15 amino acids.

V usage is TRBV11-3 and J usage is TRBJ2-5; D might be TRBD1 (5 bases). Germline V gives CDR1 SGHNT, CDR2 YENEEA. Trimming shortened V by 0 bases and J by 3 bases, and 11 bases separated the two germline ends. The CDR3 is 15 residues long. The CDR3 loop is CASSLDSTEKETQYF. CDR3 nucleotide sequence: TGTGCCAGCAGCTTAGATTCGACAGAAAAAGAGACCCAGTACTTC.

The chain is built from TRBV6-5 and TRBJ1-2; no reliable D call. Trimming shortened V by 5 bases and J by 0 bases, and 7 bases separated the two germline ends. CDR1 MNHEY and CDR2 SVGAGI come from the germline V gene. The CDR3 runs to 13 residues. Here the CDR3 reads CASSIGANYGYTF. The CDR3 DNA is TGTGCCAGCAGTATCGGGGCTAACTATGGCTACACCTTC.

On this clone: Other DNA sequences from this sample encode an identical CDR3 as well. This chain uses TRBV7-2 with TRBJ2-7; TRBD2 matches at 12 bases. Per germline, CDR1 SGHTA and CDR2 FQGNSA. The CDR3 loop spans 15 amino acids. Trimming at V came to 6 bases and at J to 2 bases, leaving 5 bases not matched to a gene. The CDR3 sequence: CASSLGLAGAYEQYF. CDR3 in DNA: TGTGCCAGCAGTTTGGGACTAGCGGGCGCCTACGAGCAGTACTTC.

V gene TRBV5-1 combines with J gene TRBJ1-6; a possible D gene is TRBD1 (6 bases). V dropped 3 bases and J dropped 8 bases, with 15 bases sitting between them. Germline CDR1 SGHRS, CDR2 YFSETQ. This CDR3 spans 15 amino acids. The CDR3 protein is CASSSSTGSDSPLHF. The CDR3 DNA sequence: TGCGCCAGCAGCTCCTCTACAGGGTCTGATTCACCCCTCCACTTT.

This rearrangement joins TRBV30 to TRBJ2-3; 14 bases match TRBD2. Germline loops: CDR1 GTSNPN, CDR2 SVGIG (reference sequence). The trim removed 1 base at V and 6 bases at J, leaving 6 bases unmatched. This CDR3 region has 16 residues. The CDR3 protein is CAWSAGLAGGLDTQYF. CDR3 nucleotide sequence: TGTGCCTGGAGTGCCGGACTAGCGGGGGGCCTGGATACGCAGTATTTT.

This clone was observed a few times. The V and J genes are TRBV28 and TRBJ2-7; D may correspond to TRBD1 or TRBD2 (6 bases each). The CDR3 covers 12 residues. V dropped 2 bases and J dropped 6 bases, with 8 bases sitting between them. In germline, CDR1 is MDHEN, CDR2 SYDVKM. The CDR3 nucleotides read TGTGCCAGCAGTTTAGGGGGGCGCGAGCAGTACTTC. Translated: CASSLGGREQYF.

The chain recombines TRBV18 with TRBJ1-1, with a weak D call TRBD1 (5 bases). Trimming took 6 bases from V and 1 from J, leaving 9 bases between them. Germline V CDR1 and CDR2: KGHSH, LQKENI. The CDR3 loop spans 13 amino acids. The CDR3 bases are TGTGCCAGCTCGGAGGGGCAGAACACTGAAGCTTTCTTT. It encodes CASSEGQNTEAFF.

The rearrangement links TRBV5-4 to TRBJ1-2; possibly TRBD1 for D (6 bases). Between the trimmed V and J ends, which lost 4 bases and 0 bases, there was a span of 13 bases. This CDR3 region has 15 residues. In germline, CDR1 is SGHNT, CDR2 YYREEE (reference sequence). CDR3 coding DNA: TGTGCCAGCAGCCCTCTCGGGGGGCCTAACTATGGCTACACCTTC. The encoded protein is CASSPLGGPNYGYTF.

This clone occurred many times. The genes are TRBV2 and TRBJ2-1, with 16 bases matching TRBD2. Germline V gives CDR1 SNHLY, CDR2 FYNNEI. Trimming took 5 bases from V and 3 from J; bases not matched to a gene: 7. The CDR3 has 18 residues. The DNA of the CDR3 is TGTGCCAGCAGTTCTCCGGGACTAGCGGGAGGGCACTACAATGAGCAGTTCTTC. Protein sequence: CASSSPGLAGGHYNEQFF.

The chain has TRBV20-1 and TRBJ2-3; D remains unclear. The CDR3 covers 11 residues. Per the germline V gene, CDR1 is DFQATT and CDR2 is SNEGSKA (reference sequence). Between the trimmed V and J ends, which lost 2 bases and 10 bases, there was a span of 10 bases. The CDR3 DNA follows: TGCAGTGCTAGAAGGCCCAAAGCGCAGTATTTT. Its protein product is CSARRPKAQYF.

This clone occurred a few times. The V call is TRBV2, the J call TRBJ2-2; D is unresolved. Deletions cut 5 bases from V and 0 bases from J, with 4 bases between. This CDR3 spans 13 amino acids. Germline V lookup: CDR1 SNHLY, CDR2 FYNNEI. The CDR3 region is CASSIANTGELFF. Written as DNA, the CDR3 is TGTGCCAGCAGTATAGCGAACACCGGGGAGCTGTTTTTT.

CDR3 residues: CASSVAGTGTETQYF. CDR3 DNA sequence: TGTGCCAGCAGCGTCGCCGGCACAGGGACGGAGACCCAGTACTTC. The rearrangement joins TRBV7-2 to TRBJ2-5; TRBD1 is a possible D gene (6 bases). V shed 5 bases and J shed 5 bases, with 18 bases lying between them. The germline gives CDR1 SGHTA, CDR2 FQGNSA. CDR3 size: 15 residues.

This clone was recorded only once. This chain connects TRBV5-1 to TRBJ2-1, with D possibly TRBD1 on 6 matching bases. Germline V CDR1 and CDR2: SGHRS, YFSETQ. The length of the CDR3 is 14 residues. Trimming cost V 0 bases and J 9 bases, with 13 bases left between them. The CDR3 loop reads CASSLATGPGEQFF. In nucleotides, the CDR3 is TGCGCCAGCAGCTTGGCCACAGGGCCGGGTGAGCAGTTCTTC.

V is TRBV27 and J is TRBJ2-7, with D perhaps TRBD1 or TRBD2 (6 bases each). V lost 5 bases and J 0 bases, leaving 26 bases between the germline ends. CDR1 and CDR2 (germline): MNHEY, SMNVEV (reference sequence). This CDR3 has 19 residues. The CDR3 here is CASSRQKSGARTVSYEQYF. CDR3 bases: TGTGCCAGCAGTAGGCAGAAGTCGGGGGCCCGGACAGTCTCCTACGAGCAGTACTTC.

The sample holds one count of this clone. The rearrangement links TRBV6-5 to TRBJ2-5; D is perhaps TRBD1 (6 bases). This CDR3 is built from 13 residues. V lost 11 bases, J lost 9 bases, and 22 bases lay in between. From germline, CDR1 is MNHEY and CDR2 SVGAGI. The CDR3 here is CAVGRQGFGPQYF. As DNA, the CDR3 is TGTGCCGTGGGGCGGCAGGGGTTCGGGCCCCAGTACTTC.

The chain has TRBV7-9 and TRBJ1-2; weak D call: TRBD1 (5 bases). Germline CDR1 reads SEHNR; CDR2 reads FQNEAQ (reference sequence). There are 14 residues in the CDR3. Trimming took off 7 bases at V and 2 bases at J, with 14 bases between the two ends. The CDR3 protein is CASNNQGGNYGYTF. CDR3 nucleotides: TGTGCCAGCAACAATCAGGGCGGAAACTATGGCTACACCTTC.

The rearrangement uses TRBV5-1 and TRBJ2-1; TRBD2 matches at 8 bases. CDR3 size: 16 residues. The germline gives CDR1 SGHRS, CDR2 YFSETQ. V lost 1 base to trimming and J lost 7 bases; unmatched junction nucleotides: 10. CDR3 protein: CASSLSTGGLENEQFF. The CDR3 DNA sequence: TGCGCCAGCAGCTTGAGTACGGGAGGGCTTGAGAATGAGCAGTTCTTC. Full variable domain (remainder filled in from reference TRBV5-1 and TRBJ2-1): KAGVTQTPRYLIKTRGQQVTLSCSPISGHRSVSWYQQTPGQGLQFLFEYFSETQRNKGNFPGRFSGRQFSNSRSEMNVSTLELGDSALYLCASSLSTGGLENEQFFGPGTRLTVL.

The V call is TRBV28, the J call TRBJ1-2, with D hard to call. The germline CDR1 and CDR2 sequences are MDHEN and SYDVKM. Trimming cost V 4 bases and J 4 bases, with 4 bases left between them. CDR3 length: 11 amino acids. The CDR3 coding sequence is TGTGCCAGCAGTTACCGCTATGGCTACACCTTC. Its translation is CASSYRYGYTF.

The chain employs TRBV7-2 and TRBJ2-3, with D perhaps given as TRBD1 or TRBD2 (6 bases each). From germline, CDR1 is SGHTA and CDR2 FQGNSA. The CDR3 totals 15 residues. V was trimmed by 5 bases and J by 6 bases, leaving 18 bases between them. CDR3 amino acids: CASSQGGLPSDTQYF. In nucleotides, the CDR3 is TGTGCCAGCAGCCAAGGGGGGCTCCCCTCGGATACGCAGTATTTT.

The chain joins TRBV7-9 to TRBJ2-1, with 7 bases lining up with TRBD1. Germline loops: CDR1 SEHNR, CDR2 FQNEAQ (reference sequence). This CDR3 comprises 16 residues. The V segment lost 7 bases and the J segment 8 bases; nucleotides outside the gene matches: 17. The CDR3 DNA reads TGTGCCAGCACCTCGCCCGGGGACAGTCGTATTCATGAGCAGTTCTTC. Translation: CASTSPGDSRIHEQFF.

The J gene is TRBJ1-1, the V gene TRBV4-1; D unclear. The V gene lost 0 bases and the J gene lost 6 bases, with 14 bases spanning the gap. The CDR3 runs to 15 residues. In germline, CDR1 is MGHRA, CDR2 YSYEKL. CDR3 coding DNA: TGCGCCAGCAGCCAAGATATGAGGACCCGGGCTGAAGCTTTCTTT. Its protein product is CASSQDMRTRAEAFF.

V usage is TRBV2 and J usage is TRBJ2-1, with TRBD2 identical over 8 bases. The CDR3 is made up of 14 amino acids. Germline lookup yields CDR1 SNHLY and CDR2 FYNNEI. V lost 7 bases, J lost 2 bases, and 4 bases stayed unmatched. The CDR3, as DNA: TGTGCCAGCAACCGCGGGAGGACCTACAATGAGCAGTTCTTC. It translates to CASNRGRTYNEQFF. The whole variable domain, filled in from reference TRBV2 and TRBJ2-1, reads EPEVTQTPSHQVTQMGQEVILRCVPISNHLYFYWYRQILGQKVEFLVSFYNNEISEKSEIFDDQFSVERPDGSNFTLKIRSTKLEDSAMYFCASNRGRTYNEQFFGPGTRLTVL.

The V and J genes are TRBV18 and TRBJ2-7; 8 bases are shared with TRBD1. The CDR3 is 13 residues long. The trim removed 4 bases at V and 6 bases at J, leaving 5 bases unmatched. Germline values: CDR1 KGHSH, CDR2 LQKENI. CDR3 DNA sequence: TGTGCCAGCTCACATAAGACAGGGGCCGAGCAGTACTTC. It translates to CASSHKTGAEQYF.